The clone carrying this T cell receptor beta chain came up a few times. What it binds is unknown. The CDR3 is made up of 14 amino acids. The V gene's germline CDR1 is DFQATT and CDR2 SNEGSKA (reference sequence). V shed 5 bases and J shed 5 bases, with 19 bases lying between them. For TCRbeta, the library was prepared with unique molecular identifiers. TCRdb re-called the PCR reads through MiXCR, storing one row per CDR3 protein. There are about 830,000 distinct CDR3 sequences in the sample; about 16% occur only once, and approximately 4.5% lies in the top ten. This specimen belongs to a study of T-cell reconstitution after alpha-beta-depleted transplantation in children. General observations from the study: Where some patients showed high TCRbeta diversity at day 60, it came from recipient T cells and thymic progenitors that had survived. Roughly two months post-transplant, alpha-beta T cells reportedly originated from several hundred graft clones that had expanded.

Sample: PBMCs, mostly from graft donor cells, taken 360 days after TCRalphabeta/CD19-depleted stem cell transplant. The chain carries TRBV20-1 and TRBJ2-7, with D tentatively TRBD2 (6 bases). The clonotype comes from a male patient between 10 and 17 years old who had a stem cell transplant for acute lymphoblastic leukemia, so the T cells may come from the graft donor. CDR3 coding DNA: TGCAGTGCTCCCAGCCCAAGGAGGGTCCACGAGCAGTACTTC. Translating gives CSAPSPRRVHEQYF.